One and the same sample provided the 14 T cell receptor beta chains below, sequenced in a study of T cell responses to AZD1222 COVID-19 vaccine. Assay used: immunoSEQ multiplex PCR; TCRdb lists only in-frame clones, some missing. The sample records over 150,000 clones, over 75% being singletons. Sequenced here: peripheral blood, sampled on day 0 of AZD1222 vaccination. These receptors came from an adult in good health.

The chain links TRBV20-1 to TRBJ2-5; unclear D gene. The V gene's germline CDR1 is DFQATT and CDR2 SNEGSKA (reference sequence). The CDR3 has 11 amino acids. V was shortened by 6 bases and J by 3 bases, with 8 bases between the two germline ends. The CDR3 spells CSALAEETQYF. In DNA, the CDR3 is TGCAGTGCGTTGGCGGAAGAGACCCAGTACTTC.

The rearrangement joins TRBV4-1 to TRBJ1-1, with D perhaps TRBD1 (5 bases). The CDR3 extends over 15 amino acids. In germline, CDR1 is MGHRA, CDR2 YSYEKL. The germline V and J ends were trimmed by 3 bases and 5 bases, with 16 bases remaining between them. CDR3 nucleotide sequence: TGCGCCAGCAGCCAGGTTCTAGGCCAGGGTACTGAAGCTTTCTTT. This gives the protein CASSQVLGQGTEAFF.

The rearrangement uses TRBV18 and TRBJ1-1; D gene uncertain. The ends were cut back, 0 bases at V and 2 bases at J, with 10 bases in the middle. Germline CDR1 KGHSH, CDR2 LQKENI. This CDR3 region has 15 residues. Written as DNA, the CDR3 is TGTGCCAGCTCACCACCGAAGGCGAGTAACACTGAAGCTTTCTTT. As protein: CASSPPKASNTEAFF.

The CDR3 here is CASSLAVSEGAFF. Written as DNA, the CDR3 is TGTGCCAGCAGCTTAGCGGTTTCAGAGGGAGCTTTCTTT. This chain joins TRBV7-9 and TRBJ1-1, with D hard to call. The CDR3 is 13 residues long. Per the germline V gene, CDR1 is SEHNR and CDR2 is FQNEAQ (reference sequence). Trimming pared 0 bases from V and 10 bases from J, leaving 12 bases between.

This chain joins TRBV4-1 and TRBJ1-1, with 8 bases identical to TRBD1. Germline trimming cut 2 bases from V and 3 bases from J; bases unmatched to any gene: 5. Per germline, CDR1 MGHRA and CDR2 YSYEKL. The CDR3 length is 15 residues. CDR3 bases: TGCGCCAGCAGCCAACCCGGACAGGGCTACACTGAAGCTTTCTTT. This sequence encodes CASSQPGQGYTEAFF.

V gene TRBV2 combines with J gene TRBJ1-4; D unclear. V was clipped by 4 bases and J by 7 bases, with 13 bases between them. Per the germline V gene, CDR1 is SNHLY and CDR2 is FYNNEI. The CDR3 runs to 14 residues. CDR3 region: CASSVSPMGEKLFF. CDR3 in DNA: TGTGCCAGCAGTGTATCGCCGATGGGTGAAAAACTGTTTTTT.

The rearrangement joins TRBV5-4 to TRBJ1-2; TRBD1 might be the D (6 bases). Between the trimmed V and J ends, which lost 1 base and 1 base, there was a span of 17 bases. Germline values: CDR1 SGHNT, CDR2 YYREEE (reference sequence). The CDR3 is 17 residues long. This CDR3 is CASSLQIGGAVNYGYTF. The CDR3 coding sequence is TGTGCCAGCAGCTTGCAAATAGGGGGGGCGGTTAACTATGGCTACACCTTC.

The chain recombines TRBV6-1 with TRBJ1-5; a weak D match, TRBD1 (5 bases). Looked up from germline, CDR1 is MNHNS and CDR2 is SASEGT. This CDR3 contains 17 residues. V was pared by 3 bases and J by 5 bases, with 20 bases between. In DNA form, the CDR3 reads TGTGCCAGCAGTGAGTTCCCCCCAGGGCGGAGGCATCAGCCCCAGCATTTT. Amino acid sequence: CASSEFPPGRRHQPQHF.

The chain uses TRBV7-8 and TRBJ2-7; no clear D. CDR1 SGHVS and CDR2 FQNEAQ come from the germline V gene. This CDR3 spans 14 amino acids. Trimming removed 3 bases at V and 2 bases at J, with 11 bases between. The CDR3 sequence: CASSLPKRPYEQYF. CDR3 nucleotides: TGTGCCAGCAGCTTGCCCAAAAGGCCCTACGAGCAGTACTTC.

The V call is TRBV7-2, the J call TRBJ1-6; 7 positions agree with TRBD1. The CDR3 loop spans 15 amino acids. The germline V gene has CDR1 SGHTA and CDR2 FQGNSA. V was clipped by 1 base and J by 10 bases; unmatched bases: 7. The CDR3 spells CASSLEAGGGSPLHF. CDR3 in DNA: TGTGCCAGCAGCTTAGAAGCAGGGGGTGGCTCACCCCTCCACTTT.

This CDR3 is CASSEQGSGNTIYF. CDR3 nucleotide sequence: TGTGCCAGCAGTGAACAGGGCTCTGGAAACACCATATATTTT. The chain is built from TRBV6-1 and TRBJ1-3, with D maybe TRBD1 (5 bases). The CDR3 contains 14 residues. The germline V gene encodes CDR1 MNHNS and CDR2 SASEGT. Trimming stripped 2 bases from V and 0 bases from J, with 5 bases between.

The chain joins TRBV10-3 to TRBJ1-3; no definite D call. The V and J ends lost 8 bases and 2 bases respectively, with 4 bases between them. The CDR3 is 11 amino acids. Germline-derived CDR1 and CDR2 are ENHRY and SYGVKD. The CDR3 DNA is TGTGCCATCGGGACTGGAAACACCATATATTTT. Protein product: CAIGTGNTIYF.

The chain carries TRBV19 and TRBJ2-7; TRBD1 might be the D (7 bases). CDR1 is LNHDA and CDR2 is SQIVND in the germline V gene (reference sequence). The CDR3 totals 13 residues. The V end was cut by 5 bases, the J end by 2 bases, with 10 bases between. CDR3 coding DNA: TGTGCCAGTAGTGCGGGACAGACCTACGAGCAGTACTTC. Its translation is CASSAGQTYEQYF. Together with reference TRBV19 and TRBJ2-7, the CDR3 gives the full variable domain: DGGITQSPKYLFRKEGQNVTLSCEQNLNHDAMYWYRQDPGQGLRLIYYSQIVNDFQKGDIAEGYSVSREKKESFPLTVTSAQKNPTAFYLCASSAGQTYEQYFGPGTRLTVT.

The chain carries TRBV9 and TRBJ2-1; D is perhaps TRBD2 (5 bases). Trimming left V 3 bases short and J 5 bases short, with 12 bases between. The CDR3 contains 14 residues. Germline V CDR1 and CDR2: SGDLS, YYNGEE. The CDR3 DNA follows: TGTGCCAGCAGCGGACTGGGAGCCCACAATGAGCAGTTCTTC. Translating gives CASSGLGAHNEQFF.